Listed below are T cell receptor beta chains from one sample, sequenced in a study of T cells in localized non-small cell lung cancer. Sequenced by immunoSEQ multiplex PCR; TCRdb stores in-frame clones only, minus some. The sample has around 20,000 clones, about 90% seen once. Material: peripheral blood, obtained before any cancer treatment. The source of these receptors is a woman aged 40-70 years with stage I lung adenocarcinoma. Each CDR3 is given with its conserved first and last residue. D genes are given only for firm matches. Not all rows give a size; the values are once, few, many and, for expanded clones, a class.

CDR3,DNA,size,D,J,V
CSAPNYGYTF,TGCAGTGCCCCCAACTATGGCTACACCTTC,NA,NA,TRBJ1-2,TRBV20-1
CASRGAGVPNQPQHF,TGTGCCAGTAGGGGGGCCGGGGTACCAAATCAGCCCCAGCATTTT,NA,NA,TRBJ1-5,TRBV19
CASSLPAGGTDTQYF,TGCGCCAGCAGCTTACCGGCGGGGGGCACAGATACGCAGTATTTT,NA,TRBD2,TRBJ2-3,TRBV5-1
CASSAGGYVNYGYTF,TGTGCCAGCAGCGCCGGGGGTTATGTTAACTATGGCTACACCTTC,NA,NA,TRBJ1-2,TRBV5-4
CATGRGHFDGYTF,TGTGCCACCGGCAGGGGGCATTTTGATGGCTACACCTTC,NA,TRBD1,TRBJ1-2,TRBV5-8
CASSWKLNTEAFF,TGTGCCAGCAGTTGGAAACTGAACACTGAAGCTTTCTTT,NA,NA,TRBJ1-1,TRBV6-5
CASSWGERETQYF,TGTGCCAGCAGCTGGGGAGAGAGGGAGACCCAGTACTTC,NA,NA,TRBJ2-5,TRBV7-2
CASSLATGEIEQYF,TGTGCCAGCAGTTTAGCGACAGGGGAAATTGAGCAGTACTTC,NA,TRBD1,TRBJ2-7,TRBV6-5
CASRLRGEWDTQYF,TGTGCCAGTAGGCTTCGGGGGGAGTGGGATACGCAGTATTTT,once,TRBD2,TRBJ2-3,TRBV19
CASSWGGLAGNSYEQYF,TGTGCCAGCAGCTGGGGGGGCCTAGCGGGCAACTCCTACGAGCAGTACTTC,NA,TRBD2,TRBJ2-7,TRBV5-4
CASSRGVGDEQYF,TGTGCCAGTAGTAGGGGGGTAGGGGACGAGCAGTACTTC,NA,NA,TRBJ2-7,TRBV19
CASSSTWDAQRNEQYF,TGTGCCAGCAGTTCCACGTGGGACGCCCAGAGGAACGAGCAGTACTTC,NA,NA,TRBJ2-7,TRBV27
CAWANAGGNQPQHF,TGTGCCTGGGCCAATGCGGGGGGCAATCAGCCCCAGCATTTT,NA,NA,TRBJ1-5,TRBV30
CASSTQSSGANVLTF,TGCGCCAGCAGCACGCAAAGCTCTGGGGCCAACGTCCTGACTTTC,once,NA,TRBJ2-6,TRBV5-1
CASRRASGNYNEQFF,TGTGCCAGCAGGCGCGCTAGCGGGAATTACAATGAGCAGTTCTTC,NA,TRBD2,TRBJ2-1,TRBV9
CASSPRTGDADTQYF,TGTGCCAGCAGCCCTAGGACAGGGGATGCAGATACGCAGTATTTT,NA,TRBD1,TRBJ2-3,TRBV6-1
CASRPGQGTSYTEAFF,TGTGCCAGTAGACCCGGACAGGGCACCTCCTACACTGAAGCTTTCTTT,NA,TRBD1,TRBJ1-1,TRBV19
CASSILAGLTGELFF,TGTGCCAGCAGCATACTAGCGGGGCTTACCGGGGAGCTGTTTTTT,few,TRBD2,TRBJ2-2,TRBV9
CASSTTGGPGGELFF,TGTGCCAGTAGTACAACGGGGGGGCCCGGCGGGGAGCTGTTTTTT,NA,TRBD2,TRBJ2-2,TRBV19
CASSLRQGTNQPQHF,TGTGCCAGCAGCCTTCGACAGGGTACGAACCAGCCCCAGCATTTT,NA,TRBD1,TRBJ1-5,TRBV6-6
CASSSSRTAASGPQHF,TGTGCCAGCAGTAGCTCAAGGACGGCGGCGAGTGGGCCCCAGCATTTT,NA,NA,TRBJ1-5,TRBV6-6
CASSLGGGGRQETQYF,TGTGCCAGCAGCTTAGGAGGCGGGGGGAGGCAGGAGACCCAGTACTTC,NA,TRBD2,TRBJ2-5,TRBV5-8
CASSFLPENTIYF,TGTGCCAGCAGCTTTCTCCCCGAAAACACCATATATTTT,NA,NA,TRBJ1-3,TRBV7-2
CASSLAGLGYEQYF,TGTGCCAGCAGCTTAGCCGGACTTGGCTACGAGCAGTACTTC,NA,NA,TRBJ2-7,TRBV11-2
CASSEHEPSSYNEQFF,TGTGCCAGCAGTGAACATGAGCCTAGCTCCTACAATGAGCAGTTCTTC,NA,NA,TRBJ2-1,TRBV6-1
CATSREGGVYEQYF,TGTGCCACCAGCAGAGAGGGGGGTGTCTACGAGCAGTACTTC,NA,NA,TRBJ2-7,TRBV15
CASSLQGVSYNEQFF,TGTGCCAGCTCATTACAGGGGGTTAGTTACAATGAGCAGTTCTTC,NA,TRBD1,TRBJ2-1,TRBV6-5
CASSSLWNEKLFF,TGTGCCAGCAGCTCCCTGTGGAATGAAAAACTGTTTTTT,once,NA,TRBJ1-4,TRBV5-6
CAWSEQGYNEQFF,TGTGCCTGGAGTGAACAGGGGTACAATGAGCAGTTCTTC,NA,TRBD1,TRBJ2-1,TRBV30
CASRGITGEQYF,TGTGCCAGCAGAGGGATAACGGGCGAGCAGTACTTC,NA,NA,TRBJ2-7,TRBV6-1
CASSSSGGTNEKLFF,TGTGCCAGTAGTAGCTCCGGGGGAACCAATGAAAAACTGTTTTTT,once,NA,TRBJ1-4,TRBV19
CASSLPDGTVAYGYTF,TGTGCCAGTAGTCTTCCGGACGGGACAGTTGCCTATGGCTACACCTTC,once,TRBD1,TRBJ1-2,TRBV19
CASSTRRTGEFLVTEAFF,TGTGCCAGCAGCACTAGAAGGACAGGGGAGTTTTTGGTCACTGAAGCTTTCTTT,NA,TRBD1,TRBJ1-1,TRBV5-5
CASSEGQNTEAFF,TGTGCCAGCAGTGAGGGCCAGAACACTGAAGCTTTCTTT,NA,NA,TRBJ1-1,TRBV6-6
CASSGDTGTANSPLHF,TGTGCCAGCAGCGGGGATACCGGGACAGCAAATTCACCCCTCCACTTT,NA,TRBD1,TRBJ1-6,TRBV9
CASSFGGPRGNIQYF,TGTGCCAGCAGCTTCGGGGGGCCTCGGGGAAACATTCAGTACTTC,NA,NA,TRBJ2-4,TRBV7-9
CASSVGEGPLYGYTF,TGTGCCAGCAGCGTAGGAGAAGGACCGCTCTATGGCTACACCTTC,NA,NA,TRBJ1-2,TRBV9
CASSVSEGPGELFF,TGTGCCAGCAGTGTGTCGGAGGGGCCCGGGGAGCTGTTTTTT,NA,NA,TRBJ2-2,TRBV2
CASSLMNTEAFF,TGTGCCAGCAGCCTTATGAACACTGAAGCTTTCTTT,NA,NA,TRBJ1-1,TRBV7-2
CASSHIGLGGGETQYF,TGTGCCAGCAGCCACATTGGCTTAGGGGGTGGCGAGACCCAGTACTTC,NA,NA,TRBJ2-5,TRBV5-4
CASSTRDRSQETQYF,TGTGCCAGTAGTACCCGGGACAGGAGCCAAGAGACCCAGTACTTC,NA,TRBD1,TRBJ2-5,TRBV19
CASSSQGEETQYF,TGTGCTAGCAGCTCCCAGGGTGAAGAGACCCAGTACTTC,NA,NA,TRBJ2-5,TRBV7-7
CASSLKLVEQFF,TGTGCCAGCAGCCTCAAGCTAGTTGAGCAGTTCTTC,NA,NA,TRBJ2-1,TRBV7-2
CASTRSEKLFF,TGTGCCAGCACTAGGAGTGAAAAACTGTTTTTT,few,NA,TRBJ1-4,TRBV6-6
CASSQSVEETQYF,TGTGCCAGCAGCCAGTCGGTTGAGGAGACCCAGTACTTC,NA,NA,TRBJ2-5,TRBV14
CAISGSSANTGELFF,TGTGCCATCAGTGGGAGTAGCGCGAACACCGGGGAGCTGTTTTTT,NA,NA,TRBJ2-2,TRBV10-3
CASSLGGQGILSNQPQHF,TGTGCCAGCAGCTTAGGGGGACAGGGCATTTTAAGCAATCAGCCCCAGCATTTT,NA,TRBD1,TRBJ1-5,TRBV7-8
CASSDGTYEQYF,TGTGCCAGCAGTGATGGTACCTACGAGCAGTACTTC,NA,NA,TRBJ2-7,TRBV6-1
CASSLWGVGQPQHF,TGTGCCAGCAGCTTGTGGGGGGTGGGCCAGCCCCAGCATTTT,NA,NA,TRBJ1-5,TRBV5-8
CASSPGTRGTDTQYF,TGTGCCAGCAGCCCCGGGACTAGGGGCACAGATACGCAGTATTTT,once,TRBD2,TRBJ2-3,TRBV7-3
CSVASGASEQYF,TGCAGCGTTGCTAGCGGGGCTAGCGAGCAGTACTTC,NA,TRBD2,TRBJ2-7,TRBV29-1
CASSRLANEQFF,TGTGCCAGCAGCCGACTAGCGAATGAGCAGTTCTTC,NA,TRBD2,TRBJ2-1,TRBV6-6
CASSLDSYGPETQYF,TGTGCCAGCAGCTTAGATTCATATGGGCCAGAGACCCAGTACTTC,NA,NA,TRBJ2-5,TRBV11-3
CASSLGDRGQEKLFF,TGTGCCAGCAGTTTAGGGGACAGGGGGCAAGAAAAACTGTTTTTT,NA,TRBD1,TRBJ1-4,TRBV28
CASSLGVLDRVIDTQYF,TGTGCCAGCAGCTTGGGGGTTTTAGACAGGGTTATTGATACGCAGTATTTT,once,TRBD1,TRBJ2-3,TRBV11-2